The 10 T cell receptor beta chains below all came from one sample that was sequenced in a study of chemoradiotherapy in HPV16-positive cancers. Generated by immunoSEQ multiplex PCR, the TCRdb table keeps only in-frame clones and is missing some. The data hold around 33,000 clones, with 88% observed a single time. Material: blood, obtained from a patient who underwent chemoradiotherapy. The receptors come from a human donor with HPV-associated anogenital cancer.

The chain couples TRBV7-2 to TRBJ2-5; D is unclear. The CDR3 contains 13 residues. Trimming shortened V by 4 bases and J by 4 bases, and 10 bases separated the two germline ends. Germline-derived CDR1 and CDR2 are SGHTA and FQGNSA. For the CDR3, the DNA is TGTGCCAGCAGCTCCTCCTCCGGAGAGACCCAGTACTTC. Its translation: CASSSSSGETQYF. The full variable domain, its missing parts supplied by reference TRBV7-2 and TRBJ2-5, is GAGVSQSPSNKVTEKGKDVELRCDPISGHTALYWYRQSLGQGLEFLIYFQGNSAPDKSGLPSDRFSAERTGGSVSTLTIQRTQQEDSAVYLCASSSSSGETQYFGPGTRLLVL.

The gene calls are TRBV10-3 and TRBJ1-1, with D possibly TRBD1 on 5 matching bases. V was trimmed by 5 bases and J by 1 base, leaving 11 bases between them. The CDR3 is 14 amino acids. The germline V gene encodes CDR1 ENHRY and CDR2 SYGVKD. The CDR3 loop is CAISRGGSNTEAFF. CDR3 in DNA: TGTGCCATCAGTCGGGGGGGGTCGAACACTGAAGCTTTCTTT.

The genes are TRBV6-5 and TRBJ1-6, with D possibly being TRBD1 (6 bases). The CDR3 has 14 amino acids. Trimming took 5 bases from V and 9 from J, leaving 14 bases between them. Germline CDR1 and CDR2: MNHEY and SVGAGI. The CDR3 nucleotides are TGTGCCAGCAGTAGGGCCCAAGGGGGTTCACCCCTCCACTTT. Its translation: CASSRAQGGSPLHF.

The V gene is TRBV19, the J gene TRBJ2-7; D might be TRBD1 or TRBD2, each matching 5 bases. This CDR3 is built from 11 residues. The V and J ends lost 5 bases and 10 bases respectively, with 12 bases between them. In germline, CDR1 is LNHDA, CDR2 SQIVND (reference sequence). CDR3 sequence reads: CASSVGTNQYF. For the CDR3, the DNA is TGTGCCAGTAGTGTCGGGACCAACCAGTACTTC. Supplemented by reference TRBV19 and TRBJ2-7, the full variable domain reads DGGITQSPKYLFRKEGQNVTLSCEQNLNHDAMYWYRQDPGQGLRLIYYSQIVNDFQKGDIAEGYSVSREKKESFPLTVTSAQKNPTAFYLCASSVGTNQYFGPGTRLTVT.

The genes are TRBV7-2 and TRBJ2-5; D not certain. CDR1 is SGHTA, CDR2 FQGNSA, per germline. CDR3 size: 11 residues. Between the trimmed V and J ends, which lost 2 bases and 5 bases, there was a span of 3 bases. This CDR3 is CASSLMETQYF. The CDR3 coding sequence is TGTGCCAGCAGCTTAATGGAGACCCAGTACTTC.

The rearrangement uses TRBV6-6 and TRBJ2-1, with D unclear. The CDR3 sequence is 15 residues long. The germline V gene encodes CDR1 MNHNY and CDR2 SVGAGI (reference sequence). V was pared by 2 bases and J by 1 base, with 9 bases between. Written as DNA, the CDR3 is TGTGCCAGCAGTTACGAGGCCTCTTCCTACAATGAGCAGTTCTTC. Its translation: CASSYEASSYNEQFF.

V usage is TRBV18 and J usage is TRBJ1-6; no clear D. V was shortened by 8 bases and J by 5 bases, with 10 bases between the two germline ends. CDR3 length equals 13 residues. Germline CDR1 is KGHSH and CDR2 is LQKENI. The CDR3 DNA reads TGTGCCAGCAGGTTTTCCGATAATTCACCCCTCCACTTT. It specifies CASRFSDNSPLHF.

J is TRBJ2-5 and V is TRBV4-2, with 9 bases that match TRBD2. The J call is in doubt because the DNA end fits TRBJ2-7 better. The CDR3 runs to 16 residues. The germline V gene encodes CDR1 LGHNA and CDR2 YNFKEQ. The CDR3 loop is CASSQEGGTSSYEQYF. CDR3 bases: TGTGCCAGCAGCCAAGAGGGGGGGACTAGCAGCTACGAGCAGTACTTC.

The V gene is TRBV28, the J gene TRBJ2-1; the D gene is possibly TRBD1 (6 bases). CDR1 is MDHEN and CDR2 is SYDVKM in the germline V gene. The ends were cut back, 0 bases at V and 9 bases at J, with 18 bases in the middle. The CDR3 runs 16 residues. CDR3 residues: CASSLCVQGSACEQFF. In DNA, the CDR3 is TGTGCCAGCAGTTTATGCGTCCAGGGGTCAGCTTGTGAGCAGTTCTTC.

This clone was found once. J is TRBJ1-2 and V is TRBV28; D remains ambiguous. Germline assignment: CDR1 MDHEN and CDR2 SYDVKM. V lost 1 base to trimming and J lost 1 base, with 7 bases between them. The CDR3 sequence is 14 residues long. CDR3 residues: CASSLFGGNYGYTF. In DNA form, the CDR3 reads TGTGCCAGCAGTTTATTCGGCGGTAACTATGGCTACACCTTC.